The clone carrying this T cell receptor (beta chain) was found many times. The antigen is not known. This CDR3 has 16 amino acids. Germline loops: CDR1 SGHVS, CDR2 FQNEAQ. V dropped 1 base and J dropped 7 bases, with 14 bases sitting between them. This record belongs to a study of CD8 T cells in ankylosing spondylitis. Study observations and caveats: Some of the motif variants had earlier been found in reactive arthritis patients' fluid and blood. Clones linked to disease were reported to show significant enrichment in matched ankylosing spondylitis synovial fluid.

In making TCR beta libraries, quantitative 5'-RACE with molecular barcodes was used. TCRdb called the 5' RACE reads again in MiXCR, with one record for every CDR3 protein. The data hold about 220,000 distinct CDR3 sequences, with about 10% observed a single time. V and J are TRBV7-8 and TRBJ1-6; D gene unclear. This receptor was taken from a male donor with ankylosing spondylitis or in good health (not recorded which). Source material: blood, either unsorted or a sorted T cell fraction (not recorded which). The CDR3 spells CASSLEALVENSPLHF. Here the CDR3 DNA reads TGTGCCAGCAGCTTAGAGGCGTTGGTGGAGAATTCACCCCTCCACTTT.